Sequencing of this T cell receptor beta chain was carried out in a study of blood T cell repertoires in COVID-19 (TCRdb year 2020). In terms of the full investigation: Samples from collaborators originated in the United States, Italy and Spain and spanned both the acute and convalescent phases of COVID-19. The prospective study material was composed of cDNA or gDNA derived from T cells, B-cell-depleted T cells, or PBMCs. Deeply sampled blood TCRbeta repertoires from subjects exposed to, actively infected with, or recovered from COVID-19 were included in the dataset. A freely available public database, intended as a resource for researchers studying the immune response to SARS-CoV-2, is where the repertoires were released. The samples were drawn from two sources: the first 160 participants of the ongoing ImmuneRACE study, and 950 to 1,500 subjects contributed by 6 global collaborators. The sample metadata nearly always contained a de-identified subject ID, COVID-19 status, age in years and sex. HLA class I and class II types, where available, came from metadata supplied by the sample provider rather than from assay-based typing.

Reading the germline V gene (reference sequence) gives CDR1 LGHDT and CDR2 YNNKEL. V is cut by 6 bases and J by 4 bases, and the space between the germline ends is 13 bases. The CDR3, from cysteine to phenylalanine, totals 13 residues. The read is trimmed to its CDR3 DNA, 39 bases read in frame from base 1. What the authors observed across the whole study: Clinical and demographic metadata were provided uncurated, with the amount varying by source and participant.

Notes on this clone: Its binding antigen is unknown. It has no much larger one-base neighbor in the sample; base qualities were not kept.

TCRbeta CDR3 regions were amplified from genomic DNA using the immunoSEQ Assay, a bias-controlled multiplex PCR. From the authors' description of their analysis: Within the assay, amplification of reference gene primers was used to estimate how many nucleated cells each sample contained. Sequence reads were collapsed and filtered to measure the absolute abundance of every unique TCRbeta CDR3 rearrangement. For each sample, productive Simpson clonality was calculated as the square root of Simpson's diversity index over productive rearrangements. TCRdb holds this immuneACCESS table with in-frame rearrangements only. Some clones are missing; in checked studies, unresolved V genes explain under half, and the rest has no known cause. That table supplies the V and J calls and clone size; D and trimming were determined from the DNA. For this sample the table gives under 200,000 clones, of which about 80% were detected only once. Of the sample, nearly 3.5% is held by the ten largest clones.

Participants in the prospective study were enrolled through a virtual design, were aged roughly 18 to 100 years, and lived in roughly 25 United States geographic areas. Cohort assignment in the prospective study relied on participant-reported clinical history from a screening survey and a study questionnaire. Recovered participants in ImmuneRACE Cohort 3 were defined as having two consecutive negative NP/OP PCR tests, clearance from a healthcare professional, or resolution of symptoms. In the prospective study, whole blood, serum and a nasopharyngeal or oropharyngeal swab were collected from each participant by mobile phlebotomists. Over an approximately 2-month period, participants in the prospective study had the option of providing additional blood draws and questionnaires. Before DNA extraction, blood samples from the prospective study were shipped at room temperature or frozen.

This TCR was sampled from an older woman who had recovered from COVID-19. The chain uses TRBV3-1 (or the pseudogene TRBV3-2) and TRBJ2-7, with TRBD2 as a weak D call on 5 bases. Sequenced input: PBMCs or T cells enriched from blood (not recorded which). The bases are TGTGCCAGCAGGGCGGGCGGAGTGTACGAGCAGTACTTC. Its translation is CASRAGGVYEQYF.